The source of this T cell receptor beta chain is a study of PD-L1 blockade in urothelial cancer. Study context: There were a median of around 140,000 T cells in blood samples.

The time point is: peripheral blood 6 weeks after treatment start. Locally advanced or metastatic urothelial carcinoma was diagnosed in the patients. Sampling of each patient yielded between 1 and 8 specimens, collected pretreatment and on-treatment. This table comes from immunoSEQ multiplex PCR, and its TCRdb copy is limited to in-frame clones, with some not included. This table has 29,000 or so clones, 79% appearing once. The length of the CDR3 is 15 residues. CDR1 is SGHNT and CDR2 is YENEEA in the germline V gene. Trimming removed 0 bases from V and 0 bases from J, with 8 bases in between. The chain employs TRBV11-3 and TRBJ1-1; no firm D call. This sequence was found in a man in his 70s with urothelial cancer. The source material was PBMCs, sampled around atezolizumab (anti-PD-L1) treatment. In DNA, the CDR3 is TGTGCCAGCAGCTTAGATCCGCGGATGAACACTGAAGCTTTCTTT. The encoded protein is CASSLDPRMNTEAFF.